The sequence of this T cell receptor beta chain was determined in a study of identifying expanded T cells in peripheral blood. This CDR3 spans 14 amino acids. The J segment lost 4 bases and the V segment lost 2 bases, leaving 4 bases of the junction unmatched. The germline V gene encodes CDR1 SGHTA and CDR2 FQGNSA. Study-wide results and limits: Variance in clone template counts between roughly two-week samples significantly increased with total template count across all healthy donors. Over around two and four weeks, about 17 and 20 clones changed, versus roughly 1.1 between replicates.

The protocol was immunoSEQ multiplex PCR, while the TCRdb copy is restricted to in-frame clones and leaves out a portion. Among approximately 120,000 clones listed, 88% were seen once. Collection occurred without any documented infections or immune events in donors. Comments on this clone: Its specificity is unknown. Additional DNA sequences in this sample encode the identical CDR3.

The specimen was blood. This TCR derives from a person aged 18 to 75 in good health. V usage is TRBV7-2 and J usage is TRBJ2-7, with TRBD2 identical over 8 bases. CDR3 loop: CASSLYSGTYEQYF. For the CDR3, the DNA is TGTGCCAGCAGCTTATATAGCGGGACATACGAGCAGTACTTC. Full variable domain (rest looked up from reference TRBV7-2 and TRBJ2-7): GAGVSQSPSNKVTEKGKDVELRCDPISGHTALYWYRQSLGQGLEFLIYFQGNSAPDKSGLPSDRFSAERTGGSVSTLTIQRTQQEDSAVYLCASSLYSGTYEQYFGPGTRLTVT.